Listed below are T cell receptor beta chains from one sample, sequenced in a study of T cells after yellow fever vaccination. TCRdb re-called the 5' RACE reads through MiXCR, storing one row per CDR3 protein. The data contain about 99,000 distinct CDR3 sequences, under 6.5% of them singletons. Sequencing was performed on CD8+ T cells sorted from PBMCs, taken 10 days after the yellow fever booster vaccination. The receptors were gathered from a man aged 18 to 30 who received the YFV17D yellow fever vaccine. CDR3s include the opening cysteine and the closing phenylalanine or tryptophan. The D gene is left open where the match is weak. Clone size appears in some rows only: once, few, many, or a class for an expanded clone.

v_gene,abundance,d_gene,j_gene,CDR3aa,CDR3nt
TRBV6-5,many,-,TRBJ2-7,CASSYGGPYEQYF,TGTGCCAGCAGTTACGGGGGGCCCTACGAGCAGTACTTC
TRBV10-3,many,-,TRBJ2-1,CAIRGGQYNEQFF,TGTGCCATCCGCGGCGGGCAATACAATGAGCAGTTCTTC
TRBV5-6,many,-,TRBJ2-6,CASSGTSSGANVLTF,TGTGCCAGCAGCGGGACGTCCTCTGGGGCCAACGTCCTGACTTTC
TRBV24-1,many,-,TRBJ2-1,CATSDFGGNEQFF,TGTGCCACCAGTGATTTCGGGGGTAATGAGCAGTTCTTC
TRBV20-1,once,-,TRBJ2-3,CSADYGTDTQYF,TGCAGTGCTGACTACGGCACAGATACGCAGTATTTT
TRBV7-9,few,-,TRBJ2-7,CASSGGFRSEQYF,TGTGCCAGCAGCGGCGGCTTCAGGTCCGAGCAGTACTTC
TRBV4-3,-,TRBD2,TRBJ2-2,CASSPREGTGELFF,TGCGCCAGCAGCCCCCGGGAGGGCACCGGGGAGCTGTTTTTT
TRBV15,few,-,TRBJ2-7,CATSREGEQYF,TGTGCCACCAGCAGAGAAGGCGAGCAGTACTTC
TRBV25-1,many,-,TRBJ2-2,CASSVTGSNTGELFF,TGTGCCAGCAGTGTTACGGGATCGAACACCGGGGAGCTGTTTTTT
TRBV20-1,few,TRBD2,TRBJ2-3,CSARDPERGSDTQYF,TGCAGTGCTAGAGATCCAGAGCGGGGTAGCGATACGCAGTATTTT
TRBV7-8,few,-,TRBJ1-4,CASSPYRAGEKLFF,TGTGCCAGCAGCCCCTACAGGGCCGGCGAAAAACTGTTTTTT
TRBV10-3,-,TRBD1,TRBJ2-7,CAISLGTGGYEQYF,TGTGCCATCAGCCTCGGGACAGGGGGCTACGAGCAGTACTTC
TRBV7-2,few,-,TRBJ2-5,CASSSPGWVETQYF,TGTGCCAGCAGCTCCCCAGGGTGGGTTGAGACCCAGTACTTC
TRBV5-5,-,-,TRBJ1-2,CASSLLAGVGYGYTF,TGTGCCAGCAGCTTGCTTGCGGGGGTTGGCTATGGCTACACCTTC
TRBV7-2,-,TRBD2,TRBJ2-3,CASSEASGGATDTQYF,TGTGCCAGCAGCGAAGCTAGCGGGGGGGCCACAGATACGCAGTATTTT
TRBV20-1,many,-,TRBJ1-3,CSARDLKGNTIYF,TGCAGTGCTAGAGATTTAAAGGGAAACACCATATATTTT
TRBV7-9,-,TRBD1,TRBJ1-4,CASSSRGLTNEKLFF,TGTGCCAGCAGCAGCAGGGGGCTCACTAATGAAAAACTGTTTTTT
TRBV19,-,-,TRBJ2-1,CATCLTGRSDEQFF,TGTGCCACCTGCCTAACGGGGCGGTCCGACGAGCAGTTCTTC